A single sample gave rise to the 21 T cell receptor beta chains below, sequenced in a study of cytomegalovirus exposure and HLA in healthy donors listed by TCRdb under 2017. The library was made by the immunoSEQ multiplex PCR assay. Here the immuneACCESS table is served through TCRdb, limited to in-frame sequences with V and J called. Missing clones are a known gap in these copies; in checked studies unresolved V genes cover under half, and the rest lacks a known reason. Within this sample are about 250,000 clones, with over 75% of them counted one time only. The leading ten clones occupy more than 10% of the sample. Sequencing was performed on PBMCs. These receptors all come from a man aged 18 to 35 in good health and CMV-seropositive.

In the case of this clone: This may be a read error, as it is one base from a much larger clone. This chain uses TRBV6-1 with TRBJ2-1; D is tentatively TRBD1 or TRBD2 (7 bases each). Germline CDR1 MNHNS, CDR2 SASEGT. Trimming pared 7 bases from V and 4 bases from J, leaving 11 bases between. The length of the CDR3 is 13 residues. The CDR3 DNA is TGTGCCAGCAAGCGGGACAGTTACAATGAGCAGTTCTTC. Translated: CASKRDSYNEQFF.

The chain is built from TRBV5-1 and TRBJ1-3; possible D gene TRBD1, 6 bases. The CDR3 extends over 15 amino acids. Germline V CDR1 and CDR2: SGHRS, YFSETQ. Trimming removed 5 bases at V and 4 bases at J, with 16 bases between. The CDR3 DNA follows: TGCGCCAGCAGTCGCATGGGGGGCGCGGGAAACACCATATATTTT. It encodes CASSRMGGAGNTIYF.

This clone was seen once. The identical CDR3 is also encoded by other nucleotide sequences in the sample. The chain links TRBV7-2 to TRBJ2-7, with 9 positions matching TRBD2. Germline V CDR1 and CDR2: SGHTA, FQGNSA. V shed 3 bases, J shed 0 bases, and the junction held 3 bases outside the gene matches. The CDR3 loop spans 15 amino acids. The CDR3 protein is CASSLSSGNSYEQYF. DNA of the CDR3: TGTGCCAGCAGCTTGTCTAGCGGGAACTCCTACGAGCAGTACTTC.

The chain recombines TRBV6-1 with TRBJ2-7, with 9 bases identical to TRBD1. Unmatched junction bases numbered 2, after V lost 1 base and J lost 4 bases. The germline gives CDR1 MNHNS, CDR2 SASEGT. CDR3 length: 14 residues. CDR3 residues: CASSEGQGGYEQYF. The CDR3 DNA sequence: TGTGCCAGCAGTGAAGGACAGGGGGGTTACGAGCAGTACTTC.

The chain couples TRBV27 to TRBJ2-3, with D maybe TRBD1 (5 bases). CDR1 MNHEY and CDR2 SMNVEV come from the germline V gene (reference sequence). Trimming cost V 3 bases and J 5 bases, with 9 bases left between them. This CDR3 is built from 13 residues. The CDR3: CASSFQGQDTQYF. Written as DNA, the CDR3 is TGTGCCAGCAGTTTCCAGGGTCAAGATACGCAGTATTTT.

This chain joins TRBV27 and TRBJ1-1, with TRBD1 as a possible D gene (6 bases). The V and J ends lost 0 bases and 4 bases respectively, with 9 bases between them. This CDR3 comprises 14 residues. The germline V gene has CDR1 MNHEY and CDR2 SMNVEV (reference sequence). The CDR3 sequence: CASSLSKGGTEAFF. The CDR3 coding sequence is TGTGCCAGCAGTTTATCCAAGGGGGGCACTGAAGCTTTCTTT.

CDR3 nucleotides: TGTGCCTGGAGTCCCTTCGACAGAGAGCTTTATAGCAATCAGCCCCAGCATTTT. It translates to CAWSPFDRELYSNQPQHF. The chain has TRBV30 and TRBJ1-5; tentatively, D is TRBD1 (5 bases). Germline V CDR1 and CDR2: GTSNPN, SVGIG (reference sequence). The CDR3 length is 18 residues. Between the trimmed V and J ends, which lost 2 bases and 0 bases, there was a span of 20 bases.

The chain couples TRBV7-2 to TRBJ2-3; 12 bases align to TRBD2. The ends lost 3 bases at V and 4 bases at J; junction bases unmatched: 2. Germline values: CDR1 SGHTA, CDR2 FQGNSA. The CDR3 sequence is 15 residues long. CDR3 sequence: CASSFTSGRPDTQYF. CDR3 coding DNA: TGTGCCAGCAGCTTTACTAGCGGGAGGCCAGATACGCAGTATTTT.

CDR3 region: CASSEVVTPEQYF. CDR3 nucleotides: TGTGCCAGCAGTGAAGTAGTGACTCCCGAGCAGTACTTC. The V and J genes are TRBV2 and TRBJ2-7; D unresolved. This CDR3 comprises 13 residues. The germline gives CDR1 SNHLY, CDR2 FYNNEI. Trimming pared 1 base from V and 6 bases from J, leaving 10 bases between.

This chain joins TRBV19 and TRBJ1-1; 7 nucleotides align to TRBD1. From germline, CDR1 is LNHDA and CDR2 SQIVND (reference sequence). The CDR3 is made up of 14 amino acids. The trim removed 4 bases at V and 0 bases at J, leaving 2 bases unmatched. In DNA form, the CDR3 reads TGTGCCAGTAGTAAAGACAGGGTGAACACTGAAGCTTTCTTT. Its translation is CASSKDRVNTEAFF.

The chain employs TRBV5-1 and TRBJ1-2; 8 bases are shared with TRBD1. The CDR3 spans 15 residues. Germline loops: CDR1 SGHRS, CDR2 YFSETQ. The J segment lost 6 bases and the V segment lost 4 bases, leaving 11 bases of the junction unmatched. Here the CDR3 reads CASSQDIRGPDGYTF. The CDR3 bases are TGCGCCAGCAGCCAGGATATCAGGGGGCCGGATGGCTACACCTTC.

V usage is TRBV5-4 and J usage is TRBJ1-2, with TRBD1 matching 7 bases. The CDR3 has 15 amino acids. V dropped 0 bases and J dropped 5; count of bases not matched to a gene: 7. Germline CDR1 and CDR2: SGHNT and YYREEE (reference sequence). The CDR3 protein is CASSLVGDSRYGYTF. As DNA, the CDR3 is TGTGCCAGCAGCTTGGTCGGGGACAGCAGATATGGCTACACCTTC.

The V gene is TRBV2, the J gene TRBJ2-7; D may be TRBD2 (5 bases). Germline CDR1 and CDR2: SNHLY and FYNNEI. Trimming pared 4 bases from V and 6 bases from J, leaving 13 bases between. The CDR3 is 13 residues long. The CDR3 sequence: CASSVEANGEQYF. In DNA form, the CDR3 reads TGTGCCAGCAGTGTGGAGGCCAACGGCGAGCAGTACTTC.

This chain uses TRBV27 with TRBJ1-2; TRBD1 agrees at 8 bases. This CDR3 spans 15 amino acids. From germline, CDR1 is MNHEY and CDR2 SMNVEV (reference sequence). The V segment lost 5 bases and the J segment 8 bases; nucleotides outside the gene matches: 13. CDR3 residues: CASSVTGGPLLGYTF. Written as DNA, the CDR3 is TGTGCCAGCAGTGTAACAGGGGGACCTCTCCTCGGCTACACCTTC.

In its sample, this clone was seen a few times. The V gene is TRBV6-6, the J gene TRBJ2-1; D possibly corresponds to TRBD2 (5 bases). This CDR3 region has 15 residues. Germline CDR1 MNHNY, CDR2 SVGAGI (reference sequence). Trimming removed 3 bases from V and 10 bases from J, with 19 bases in between. The CDR3 DNA sequence: TGTGCCAGCAGTTATCCCCCTACGGACCGCGGGGAGCAGTTCTTC. Protein: CASSYPPTDRGEQFF.

V is TRBV7-2 and J is TRBJ2-3; 12 bases map to TRBD2. This CDR3 has 16 amino acids. After removal of 5 bases from V and 5 bases from J, the junction contained 8 bases not matched to a gene. The germline V gene encodes CDR1 SGHTA and CDR2 FQGNSA. DNA of the CDR3: TGTGCCAGCAGCCGAACTCTAGCGGGAGGGGTAGATACGCAGTATTTT. Translated, it gives CASSRTLAGGVDTQYF.

The J gene is TRBJ1-5, the V gene TRBV2; 11 nucleotides match TRBD1. The CDR3 runs 15 residues. V was pared by 6 bases and J by 7 bases, with 8 bases of the junction left unmatched. The germline gives CDR1 SNHLY, CDR2 FYNNEI. This CDR3 is CASSGDRGSLQPQHF. For the CDR3, the DNA is TGTGCCAGCAGCGGGGACAGGGGGTCACTGCAGCCCCAGCATTTT.

The CDR3 bases are TGTGCCTGGAGTATTCGGGGAGGGCCGGTCAGTGAGCAGTTCTTC. This encodes CAWSIRGGPVSEQFF. The rearrangement uses TRBV30 and TRBJ2-1; 7 bases map to TRBD2. The CDR3 consists of 15 residues. The junction had 13 bases not matched to a gene; V was cut back by 2 bases and J by 9 bases. Germline V lookup: CDR1 GTSNPN, CDR2 SVGIG (reference sequence).

The V and J genes are TRBV25-1 and TRBJ1-1; weak D call: TRBD1 (5 bases). This CDR3 is built from 10 residues. The ends were cut back, 3 bases at V and 12 bases at J, with 8 bases in the middle. Per germline, CDR1 MGHDK and CDR2 SYGVNS. CDR3 bases: TGTGCCAGCAGTGACAGGGCCACTTTCTTT. Encoded protein: CASSDRATFF.

The chain carries TRBV10-3 and TRBJ2-3; D possibly corresponds to TRBD2 (6 bases). With 1 base removed from V and 2 bases from J, the gap between germline ends came to 13 bases. CDR3 size: 16 residues. The V gene's germline CDR1 is ENHRY and CDR2 SYGVKD. The CDR3 spells CAISELNSGITDTQYF. DNA for the CDR3: TGTGCCATCAGTGAGTTGAATAGCGGCATCACAGATACGCAGTATTTT.

The chain employs TRBV4-1 and TRBJ2-2; TRBD2 matches 16 bases. The V and J ends lost 0 bases and 2 bases, in that order; junction bases with no gene match: 3. The CDR3 contains 19 residues. From germline, CDR1 is MGHRA and CDR2 YSYEKL. The CDR3 loop is CASSQEGLAGGLNTGELFF. In DNA, the CDR3 is TGCGCCAGCAGCCAAGAGGGACTAGCGGGAGGGCTTAACACCGGGGAGCTGTTTTTT.